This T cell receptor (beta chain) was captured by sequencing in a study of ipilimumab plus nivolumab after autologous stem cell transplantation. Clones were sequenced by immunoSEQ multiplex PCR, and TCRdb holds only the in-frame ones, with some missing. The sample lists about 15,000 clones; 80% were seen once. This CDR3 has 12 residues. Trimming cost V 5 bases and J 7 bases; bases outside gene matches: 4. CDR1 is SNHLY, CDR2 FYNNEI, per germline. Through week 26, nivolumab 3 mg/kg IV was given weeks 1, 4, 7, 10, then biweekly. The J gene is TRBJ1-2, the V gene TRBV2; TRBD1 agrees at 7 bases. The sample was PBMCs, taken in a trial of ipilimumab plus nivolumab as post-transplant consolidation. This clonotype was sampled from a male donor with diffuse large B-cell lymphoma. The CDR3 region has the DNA TGTGCCAGCAGTAAGGACAGGTCTGGCTACACCTTC. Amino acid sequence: CASSKDRSGYTF.